Below, 23 T cell receptor beta chains from the same sample are listed, as sequenced in a study of cytomegalovirus exposure and HLA in healthy donors. PCR employed 60 Vbeta and 13 Jbeta primers. Clones were sequenced by immunoSEQ multiplex PCR, and TCRdb holds only the in-frame ones, with some missing. The profile shows about 160,000 clones, 68% of them singletons. Sequenced: PBMCs. These receptors were obtained from a woman aged 18 to 35 in good health and CMV-seropositive.

The J gene is TRBJ2-7, the V gene TRBV30; D remains unclear. The CDR3 extends over 12 amino acids. Germline CDR1 is GTSNPN and CDR2 is SVGIG (reference sequence). Trimming removed 1 base at V and 2 bases at J, with 6 bases between. The CDR3 DNA reads TGTGCCTGGAGTGACACACCCTACGAGCAGTACTTC. It specifies CAWSDTPYEQYF.

The V gene is TRBV7-9, the J gene TRBJ2-5, with D perhaps TRBD1 (6 bases). The length of the CDR3 is 16 residues. Between the trimmed V and J ends, which lost 5 bases and 1 base, there was a span of 17 bases. Germline V gene lookup returns CDR1 SEHNR and CDR2 FQNEAQ (reference sequence). This CDR3 reads CASSARDNRFQETQYF. In nucleotides, the CDR3 is TGTGCCAGCAGCGCCCGGGACAACCGGTTCCAAGAGACCCAGTACTTC.

The J gene is TRBJ1-4, the V gene TRBV27; 9 bases agree with TRBD1. The V segment lost 6 bases and the J segment 5 bases; nucleotides outside the gene matches: 4. The CDR3 totals 14 residues. Germline CDR1 is MNHEY and CDR2 is SMNVEV (reference sequence). The DNA for the CDR3 is TGTGCCAGCAGGGACAGGGGAGGGAATGAAAAACTGTTTTTT. It encodes CASRDRGGNEKLFF.

The chain has TRBV5-1 and TRBJ1-1, with 7 bases identical to TRBD1. The ends lost 4 bases at V and 2 bases at J; junction bases unmatched: 8. Germline loops: CDR1 SGHRS, CDR2 YFSETQ. The CDR3 spans 15 residues. The CDR3 DNA sequence: TGCGCCAGCAGCCTTAGACAGGGTGGTAACACTGAAGCTTTCTTT. It codes for CASSLRQGGNTEAFF. Variable domain in full (rest from reference TRBV5-1 and TRBJ1-1): KAGVTQTPRYLIKTRGQQVTLSCSPISGHRSVSWYQQTPGQGLQFLFEYFSETQRNKGNFPGRFSGRQFSNSRSEMNVSTLELGDSALYLCASSLRQGGNTEAFFGQGTRLTVV.

The chain joins TRBV7-8 to TRBJ1-1; D is ambiguous. The V gene lost 0 bases and the J gene lost 1 base, with 3 bases spanning the gap. CDR1 and CDR2 from the germline V gene are SGHVS and FQNEAQ. CDR3 length: 13 amino acids. CDR3 in amino acids: CASSLARNTEAFF. The CDR3 DNA reads TGTGCCAGCAGCTTAGCGAGGAACACTGAAGCTTTCTTT.

This clone is a singleton in its sample. As DNA, the CDR3 is TGTGCCTGGAGCCCACCGGCGGGGGATTCCTATGGCTACACCTTC. Its protein is CAWSPPAGDSYGYTF. This chain joins TRBV30 and TRBJ1-2, with D possibly being TRBD1 (5 bases). The V gene's germline CDR1 is GTSNPN and CDR2 SVGIG (reference sequence). V was shortened by 3 bases and J by 4 bases, with 18 bases between the two germline ends. The CDR3 contains 15 residues.

The chain joins TRBV28 to TRBJ1-5, with 7 bases fitting TRBD1. This CDR3 is 14 amino acids long. Looked up from germline, CDR1 is MDHEN and CDR2 is SYDVKM. V lost 6 bases to trimming and J lost 2 bases; unmatched junction nucleotides: 4. The CDR3 bases are TGTGCCAGCAGGACGGGGACAGGCAATCAGCCCCAGCATTTT. This translates into CASRTGTGNQPQHF.

This chain links TRBV7-2 with TRBJ1-2; D ambiguous. CDR1 is SGHTA, CDR2 FQGNSA, per germline. The CDR3 loop spans 12 amino acids. Between the trimmed V and J ends, which lost 2 bases and 9 bases, there was a span of 10 bases. The CDR3 region is CASSLLPHSYTF. As DNA, the CDR3 is TGTGCCAGCAGCTTACTTCCCCACAGCTACACCTTC.

Turning to this clone: The sample holds other DNA sequences that translate to the same CDR3. This sequence joins TRBV18 and TRBJ2-7; maybe TRBD1 (5 bases). CDR3 length equals 13 residues. Germline assignment: CDR1 KGHSH and CDR2 LQKENI. The germline V and J ends were trimmed by 2 bases and 2 bases, with 7 bases remaining between them. DNA for the CDR3: TGTGCCAGCTCACCAACAGGAACCTACGAGCAGTACTTC. Protein product: CASSPTGTYEQYF.

This chain joins TRBV30 and TRBJ1-4; no reliable D call. V lost 4 bases, J lost 7 bases, and 19 bases lay in between. In germline, CDR1 is GTSNPN, CDR2 SVGIG (reference sequence). This CDR3 region has 15 residues. The CDR3 DNA reads TGTGCCTGGAATTCAGGATCCGCTCTCGGTGAAAAACTGTTTTTT. Residues: CAWNSGSALGEKLFF.

The genes are TRBV5-1 and TRBJ1-1; tentative D call: TRBD1 (5 bases). The CDR3 is made up of 15 amino acids. Germline CDR1 SGHRS, CDR2 YFSETQ. Trimming removed 3 bases at V and 3 bases at J, with 15 bases between. The CDR3 nucleotides read TGCGCCAGCAGCTCAGGCAGGGTTGGGTACACTGAAGCTTTCTTT. Translating it yields CASSSGRVGYTEAFF.

This clone appeared a few times. The chain couples TRBV30 to TRBJ1-2, with a possible D match to TRBD1 (6 bases). V shed 1 base and J shed 7 bases, with 13 bases lying between them. Germline loops: CDR1 GTSNPN, CDR2 SVGIG (reference sequence). The CDR3 has 13 residues. The CDR3 DNA reads TGTGCCTGGAGTGGGACAGCCAGGGGTGGCTACACCTTC. Protein product: CAWSGTARGGYTF. Looking up the rest from reference TRBV30 and TRBJ1-2 gives the full variable domain: SQTIHQWPATLVQPVGSPLSLECTVEGTSNPNLYWYRQAAGRGLQLLFYSVGIGQISSEVPQNLSASRPQDRQFILSSKKLLLSDSGFYLCAWSGTARGGYTFGSGTRLTVV.

The V call is TRBV4-3, the J call TRBJ2-5, with a weak D call TRBD1 (5 bases). The J call is doubtful: the DNA matches TRBJ2-7 better. CDR3 length equals 15 residues. From germline, CDR1 is LGHNA and CDR2 YSLEER. CDR3 residues: CASSQARGWSYEQYF. The CDR3 DNA is TGCGCCAGCAGCCAAGCAAGGGGTTGGTCCTACGAGCAGTACTTC.

This sequence joins TRBV5-1 and TRBJ1-6; 10 bases are a match to TRBD1. Trimming removed 0 bases from V and 7 bases from J; junction bases left unmatched: 7. The CDR3 runs to 17 residues. CDR1 is SGHRS and CDR2 is YFSETQ in the germline V gene. CDR3 bases: TGCGCCAGCAGCTTGGACCTGCCGGGACAGGGGAATTCACCCCTCCACTTT. Its protein product is CASSLDLPGQGNSPLHF.

This chain uses TRBV7-2 with TRBJ2-5; TRBD2 matches 10 bases. The CDR3 is 17 amino acids. V was pared by 1 base and J by 1 base, with 6 bases of the junction left unmatched. Germline V gene lookup returns CDR1 SGHTA and CDR2 FQGNSA. DNA for the CDR3: TGTGCCAGCAGCTTAGGTGTTAGCGGGGGGCCCCAAGAGACCCAGTACTTC. This encodes CASSLGVSGGPQETQYF.

The CDR3 loop is CASSRPRDTSYEQYF. CDR3 coding DNA: TGTGCCAGCAGTCGGCCCCGGGACACCTCCTACGAGCAGTACTTC. This chain links TRBV28 with TRBJ2-7; tentatively, D is TRBD1 (6 bases). V lost 5 bases and J 0 bases, leaving 14 bases between the germline ends. Germline V gene data show CDR1 as MDHEN and CDR2 as SYDVKM. There are 15 residues in the CDR3.

V is TRBV5-1 and J is TRBJ2-1; D uncertain. The CDR3 is made up of 14 amino acids. Deletions cut 5 bases from V and 4 bases from J, with 13 bases between. Germline assignment: CDR1 SGHRS and CDR2 YFSETQ. CDR3 bases: TGCGCCAGCAGTCCCCCAGCGAAATACAATGAGCAGTTCTTC. It yields the protein CASSPPAKYNEQFF.

The chain recombines TRBV5-4 with TRBJ1-1; D gene uncertain. This CDR3 has 14 amino acids. V was pared by 0 bases and J by 3 bases, with 9 bases between. Per the germline V gene, CDR1 is SGHNT and CDR2 is YYREEE (reference sequence). CDR3 residues: CASSLGGRDTEAFF. The CDR3 bases are TGTGCCAGCAGCTTGGGCGGGAGAGACACTGAAGCTTTCTTT.

The chain couples TRBV5-1 to TRBJ2-7, with TRBD2 matching 16 bases. Germline V gene lookup returns CDR1 SGHRS and CDR2 YFSETQ. The V gene end was trimmed by 4 bases and the J gene end by 6 bases; junction bases not matched to a gene: 16. This CDR3 is 19 amino acids long. The CDR3 DNA sequence: TGCGCCAGCAGCACGGGACTAGCGGGAGGGAACCCGAGTTATTTCGAGCAGTACTTC. Translation gives CASSTGLAGGNPSYFEQYF.

Concerning this clone: Other DNA sequences in this specimen translate into the identical CDR3. The chain recombines TRBV28 with TRBJ1-4; 11 nucleotides align to TRBD1. CDR1 and CDR2 (germline): MDHEN, SYDVKM. This CDR3 comprises 15 residues. With V trimmed by 6 bases and J by 8 bases, 8 bases remained unmatched. CDR3 DNA sequence: TGTGCCAGCAGGCCCCACGGGACAGGGGGGGAAAAACTGTTTTTT. Its protein product is CASRPHGTGGEKLFF.

In nucleotides, the CDR3 is TGTGCCAGCAGTCTTACAGGGCGCGAGCAGTACTTC. Its translation is CASSLTGREQYF. The V call is TRBV6-1, the J call TRBJ2-7, with D possibly being TRBD1 (6 bases). The germline gives CDR1 MNHNS, CDR2 SASEGT. This CDR3 comprises 12 residues. With 5 bases removed from V and 6 bases from J, the gap between germline ends came to 11 bases.

This sequence joins TRBV28 and TRBJ1-3; D remains unclear. Germline CDR1 MDHEN, CDR2 SYDVKM. V lost 7 bases, J lost 0 bases, and 10 bases lay in between. This CDR3 comprises 14 residues. In DNA, the CDR3 is TGTGCCAGCACGCGGGCCTCCTCTGGAAACACCATATATTTT. Its translation is CASTRASSGNTIYF.

This clone has more than one count but fewer than ten. This chain joins TRBV6-5 and TRBJ1-2, with D maybe TRBD1 (5 bases). Germline values: CDR1 MNHEY, CDR2 SVGAGI. The V end lost 0 bases, the J end lost 8 bases, and 16 bases lay between the germline ends. The CDR3 is 15 amino acids. CDR3 region: CASSYSNRLSRGYTF. As DNA, the CDR3 is TGTGCCAGCAGTTACTCGAACAGGTTGTCAAGGGGCTACACCTTC.